The 10 T cell receptor beta chains presented below share a single source sample, sequenced in a study of response to subunit inactivated influenza vaccine. TCRdb reanalysed the RT-PCR reads using MiXCR and keeps one entry per CDR3 protein. The sample holds about 780,000 distinct CDR3 sequences, about a fifth seen once. The sample in question was PBMCs from blood, obtained roughly 5 days after vaccination. The source of these receptors is a middle-aged man who received an inactivated influenza vaccine.

The sample holds a few counts of this clonotype. The rearrangement uses TRBV24-1 and TRBJ1-5; no reliable D call. The germline V and J ends were trimmed by 4 bases and 7 bases, with 16 bases remaining between them. The germline gives CDR1 KGHDR, CDR2 SFDVKD. The CDR3 extends over 15 amino acids. The CDR3 loop reads CATSEKTTDTQPQHF. Written as DNA, the CDR3 is TGTGCCACCAGTGAAAAAACCACGGATACGCAGCCCCAGCATTTT.

This clonotype was detected ten times or more. The gene calls are TRBV7-2 and TRBJ2-5; tentative D call: TRBD1 (5 bases). V was cut by 2 bases and J by 7 bases, with 17 bases left in between. CDR1 SGHTA and CDR2 FQGNSA come from the germline V gene. CDR3 length: 15 amino acids. In DNA, the CDR3 is TGTGCCAGCAGCTTAAGCGTCCAGGGTTGGTTGACCCAGTACTTC. Translated: CASSLSVQGWLTQYF.

This clonotype was recorded a few times. This chain uses TRBV29-1 with TRBJ2-2; the match to TRBD2 covers 13 bases. The CDR3 sequence is 15 residues long. After removal of 4 bases from V and 8 bases from J, the junction contained 7 bases not matched to a gene. CDR1 is SQVTM, CDR2 ANQGSEA, per germline. In nucleotides, the CDR3 is TGCAGCGTTGTGGGACTAGCGGGGTCTCCTGGGGAGCTGTTTTTT. Translation gives CSVVGLAGSPGELFF.

This clonotype showed up just a few times. Here the CDR3 reads CASFEGNTIYF. The CDR3 DNA follows: TGTGCCTCCTTTGAGGGAAACACCATATATTTT. The chain recombines TRBV10-3 with TRBJ1-3, with D uncertain. This CDR3 has 11 amino acids. Trimming pared 11 bases from V and 4 bases from J, leaving 9 bases between. The germline V gene has CDR1 ENHRY and CDR2 SYGVKD.

This clonotype came up many times. This sequence joins TRBV12-3 or TRBV12-4 and TRBJ1-2, with D uncertain. With 5 bases removed from V and 3 bases from J, the gap between germline ends came to 10 bases. This CDR3 has 13 residues. The CDR3 spells CASSAGHDYGYTF. The CDR3, as DNA: TGTGCCAGCAGTGCCGGGCACGACTATGGCTACACCTTC.

The sample holds a few counts of this clonotype. CDR3 amino acids: CASSQTLAGGPKWIEQYF. CDR3 nucleotide sequence: TGCGCCAGCAGCCAGACACTAGCGGGAGGGCCTAAATGGATCGAGCAGTACTTC. The chain is built from TRBV4-3 and TRBJ2-7, with 13 bases fitting TRBD2. The CDR3 length is 18 residues. Trimming removed 3 bases from V and 6 bases from J; junction bases left unmatched: 14. CDR1 and CDR2 (germline): LGHNA, YSLEER.

The V gene is TRBV12-3 or TRBV12-4, the J gene TRBJ1-5; D ambiguous. The CDR3 extends over 13 amino acids. The V gene lost 3 bases and the J gene lost 6 bases, with 9 bases spanning the gap. The CDR3 bases are TGTGCCAGCAGTTTCAAGGTCACTCAGCCCCAGCATTTT. It specifies CASSFKVTQPQHF.

This clonotype was observed many times. CDR3 protein: CASSLVAASYNEQFF. CDR3 sequence (DNA): TGTGCCAGCAGCTTAGTGGCAGCTTCCTACAATGAGCAGTTCTTC. The rearrangement links TRBV7-2 to TRBJ2-1; no clear D. The V gene's germline CDR1 is SGHTA and CDR2 FQGNSA. The CDR3 covers 15 residues. V was trimmed by 1 base and J by 1 base, leaving 8 bases between them.

This clonotype turned up a few times. This chain links TRBV24-1 with TRBJ2-1, with D possibly called TRBD1 or TRBD2 (5 bases each). Per germline, CDR1 KGHDR and CDR2 SFDVKD. V shed 3 bases and J shed 8 bases, with 19 bases lying between them. This CDR3 comprises 16 residues. CDR3 nucleotide sequence: TGTGCCACCAGTGATAACTCCCGGGGCATAGAAGATGAGCAGTTCTTC. Amino acids: CATSDNSRGIEDEQFF.

This clonotype has a count of ten or more. The chain links TRBV7-3 to TRBJ2-5; 7 positions agree with TRBD1. The V gene end was trimmed by 6 bases and the J gene end by 1 base; junction bases not matched to a gene: 5. The CDR3 extends over 14 amino acids. Germline CDR1 reads SGHTA; CDR2 reads FQGTGA. The CDR3 region has the DNA TGTGCCAGCAGTCCTTCAGGGGGCCAAGAGACCCAGTACTTC. This encodes CASSPSGGQETQYF. Full variable domain (outside the CDR3, taken from reference TRBV7-3 and TRBJ2-5): GAGVSQTPSNKVTEKGKYVELRCDPISGHTALYWYRQSLGQGPEFLIYFQGTGAADDSGLPNDRFFAVRPEGSVSTLKIQRTERGDSAVYLCASSPSGGQETQYFGPGTRLLVL.